The present T cell receptor beta chain was sequenced within a study of T cell responses to AZD1222 COVID-19 vaccine. Clones were read by immunoSEQ multiplex PCR, and TCRdb kept only the in-frame ones, dropping some. The profile shows about 110,000 clones, more than 85% of them singletons. A note on this clone: The same CDR3 also results from other DNA sequences found in this sample.

The CDR3 sequence is 16 residues long. The V gene's germline CDR1 is MDHEN and CDR2 SYDVKM. V shed 4 bases, J shed 4 bases, and the junction held 8 bases outside the gene matches. J is TRBJ1-2 and V is TRBV28, with 11 bases lining up with TRBD1. The sequence was collected from an adult in good health. This sample comprised peripheral blood, obtained on day 0 of AZD1222 vaccination. The CDR3 reads CASSSSGTGGGYGYTF. The CDR3, as DNA: TGTGCCAGCAGTTCATCTGGGACAGGGGGTGGCTATGGCTACACCTTC.